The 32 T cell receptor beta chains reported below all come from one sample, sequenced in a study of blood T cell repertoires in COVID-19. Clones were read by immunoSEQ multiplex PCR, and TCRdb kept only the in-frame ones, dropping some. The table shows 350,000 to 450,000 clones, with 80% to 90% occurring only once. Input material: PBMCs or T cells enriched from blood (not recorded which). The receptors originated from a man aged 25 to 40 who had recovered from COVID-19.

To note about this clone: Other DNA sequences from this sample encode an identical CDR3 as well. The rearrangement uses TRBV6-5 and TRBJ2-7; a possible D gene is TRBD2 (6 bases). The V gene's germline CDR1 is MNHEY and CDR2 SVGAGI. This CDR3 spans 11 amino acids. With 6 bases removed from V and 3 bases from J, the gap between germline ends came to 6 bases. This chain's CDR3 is CASRRDYEQYF. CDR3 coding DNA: TGTGCCAGCAGGCGGGACTACGAGCAGTACTTC.

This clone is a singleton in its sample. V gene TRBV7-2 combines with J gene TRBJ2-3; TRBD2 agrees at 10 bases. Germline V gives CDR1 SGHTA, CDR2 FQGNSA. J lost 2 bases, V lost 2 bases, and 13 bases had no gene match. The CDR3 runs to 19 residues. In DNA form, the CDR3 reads TGTGCCAGCAGCTTACCCCGGGACAGCGGGAGGGGTAACACAGATACGCAGTATTTT. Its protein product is CASSLPRDSGRGNTDTQYF.

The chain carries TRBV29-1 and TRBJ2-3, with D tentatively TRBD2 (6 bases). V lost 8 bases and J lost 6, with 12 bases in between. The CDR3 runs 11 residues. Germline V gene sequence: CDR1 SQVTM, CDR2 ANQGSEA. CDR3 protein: CSKREMDTQYF. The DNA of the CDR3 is TGCAGCAAACGGGAGATGGATACGCAGTATTTT.

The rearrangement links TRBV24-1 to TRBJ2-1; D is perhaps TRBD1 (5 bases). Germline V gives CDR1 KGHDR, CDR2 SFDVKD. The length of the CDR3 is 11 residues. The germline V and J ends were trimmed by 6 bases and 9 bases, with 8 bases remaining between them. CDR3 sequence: CATSRGVEQFF. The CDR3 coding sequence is TGTGCCACCAGTAGGGGTGTTGAGCAGTTCTTC.

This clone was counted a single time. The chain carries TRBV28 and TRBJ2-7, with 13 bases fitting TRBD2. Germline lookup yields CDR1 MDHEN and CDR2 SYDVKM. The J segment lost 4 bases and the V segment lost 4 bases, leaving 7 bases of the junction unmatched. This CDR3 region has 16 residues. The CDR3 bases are TGTGCCAGCAGTTCCCCTGGGACTAGCGGGAAGTACGAGCAGTACTTC. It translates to CASSSPGTSGKYEQYF.

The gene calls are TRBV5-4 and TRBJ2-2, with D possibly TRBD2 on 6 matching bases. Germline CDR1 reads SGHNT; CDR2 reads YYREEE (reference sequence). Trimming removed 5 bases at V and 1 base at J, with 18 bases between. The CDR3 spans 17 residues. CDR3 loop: CASSTATLAMNTGELFF. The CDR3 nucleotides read TGTGCCAGCAGTACAGCCACCCTAGCGATGAACACCGGGGAGCTGTTTTTT.

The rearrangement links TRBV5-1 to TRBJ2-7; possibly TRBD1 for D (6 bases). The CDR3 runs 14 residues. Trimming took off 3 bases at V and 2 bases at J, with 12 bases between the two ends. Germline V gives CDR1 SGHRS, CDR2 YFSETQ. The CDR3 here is CASSSGAGAYEQYF. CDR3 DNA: TGCGCCAGCAGCTCGGGTGCAGGGGCCTACGAGCAGTACTTC.

The DNA of the CDR3 is TGTGCCAGCAGCTTCACAAATCCGAGCGGTAACACCGGGGAGCTGTTTTTT. It codes for CASSFTNPSGNTGELFF. The chain couples TRBV7-9 to TRBJ2-2; the D gene is possibly TRBD2 (5 bases). The CDR3 is 17 residues long. In germline, CDR1 is SEHNR, CDR2 FQNEAQ (reference sequence). The V and J ends lost 3 bases and 2 bases respectively, with 16 bases between them.

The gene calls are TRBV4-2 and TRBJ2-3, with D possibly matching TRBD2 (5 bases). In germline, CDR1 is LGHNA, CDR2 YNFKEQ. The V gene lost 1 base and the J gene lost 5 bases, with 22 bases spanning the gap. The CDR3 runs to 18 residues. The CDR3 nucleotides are TGTGCCAGCAGCCAAGCATACGGACTCGCCATCCCAGTAGATACGCAGTATTTT. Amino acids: CASSQAYGLAIPVDTQYF.

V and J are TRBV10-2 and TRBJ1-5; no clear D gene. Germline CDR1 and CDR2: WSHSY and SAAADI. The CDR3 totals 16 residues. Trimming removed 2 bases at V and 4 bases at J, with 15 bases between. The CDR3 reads CASSERRPGPNQPQHF. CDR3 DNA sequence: TGCGCCAGCAGTGAGAGGAGGCCGGGCCCAAATCAGCCCCAGCATTTT.

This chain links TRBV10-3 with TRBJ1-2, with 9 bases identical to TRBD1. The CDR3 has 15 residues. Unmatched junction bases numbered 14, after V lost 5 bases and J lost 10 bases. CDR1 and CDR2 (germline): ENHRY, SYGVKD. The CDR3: CAISPTLGDRDHYTF. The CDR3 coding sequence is TGTGCCATCAGTCCAACCCTCGGGGACAGGGATCACTACACCTTC.

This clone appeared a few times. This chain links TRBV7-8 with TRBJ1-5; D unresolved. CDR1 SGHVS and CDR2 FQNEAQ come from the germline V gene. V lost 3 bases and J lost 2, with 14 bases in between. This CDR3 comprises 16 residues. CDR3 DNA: TGTGCCAGCAGCTTGGGCGGGGATTGGCGCAATCAGCCCCAGCATTTT. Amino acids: CASSLGGDWRNQPQHF.

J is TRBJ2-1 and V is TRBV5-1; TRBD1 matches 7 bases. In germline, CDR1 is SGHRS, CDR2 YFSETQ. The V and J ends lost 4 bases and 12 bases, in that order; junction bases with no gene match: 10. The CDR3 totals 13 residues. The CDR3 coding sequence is TGCGCCAGCAGCCTACCGGGACAGTCGGGGCAGTTCTTC. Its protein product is CASSLPGQSGQFF.

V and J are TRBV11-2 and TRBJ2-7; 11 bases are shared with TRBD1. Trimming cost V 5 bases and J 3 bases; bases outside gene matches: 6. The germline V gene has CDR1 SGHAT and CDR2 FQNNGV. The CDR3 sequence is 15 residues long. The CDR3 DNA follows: TGTGCCAGCAGCGCGCCGGGACAGGGGGTCTACGAGCAGTACTTC. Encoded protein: CASSAPGQGVYEQYF.

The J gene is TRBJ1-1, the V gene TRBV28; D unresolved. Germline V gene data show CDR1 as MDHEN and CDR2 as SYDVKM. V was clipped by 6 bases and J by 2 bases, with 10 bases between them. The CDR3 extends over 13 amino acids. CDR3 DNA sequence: TGTGCCAGCAGCCAGGATCCAAACACTGAAGCTTTCTTT. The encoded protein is CASSQDPNTEAFF.

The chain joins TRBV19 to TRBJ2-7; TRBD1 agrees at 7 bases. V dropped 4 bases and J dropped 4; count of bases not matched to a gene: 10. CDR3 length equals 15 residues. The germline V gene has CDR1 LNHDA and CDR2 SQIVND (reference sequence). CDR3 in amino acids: CASSTAGTAEYEQYF. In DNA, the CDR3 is TGTGCCAGTAGTACCGCTGGGACAGCAGAGTACGAGCAGTACTTC.

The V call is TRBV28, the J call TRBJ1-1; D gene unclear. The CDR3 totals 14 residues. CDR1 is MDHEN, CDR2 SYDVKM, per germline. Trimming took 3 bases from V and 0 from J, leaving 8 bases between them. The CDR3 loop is CASSFLEMNTEAFF. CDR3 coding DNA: TGTGCCAGCAGTTTTTTAGAAATGAACACTGAAGCTTTCTTT.

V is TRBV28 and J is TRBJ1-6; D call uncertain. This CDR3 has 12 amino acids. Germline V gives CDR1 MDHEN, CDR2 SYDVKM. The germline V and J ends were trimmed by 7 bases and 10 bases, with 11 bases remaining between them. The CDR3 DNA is TGTGCCAGCATCGGAGCGAAATCACCCCTCCACTTT. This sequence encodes CASIGAKSPLHF.

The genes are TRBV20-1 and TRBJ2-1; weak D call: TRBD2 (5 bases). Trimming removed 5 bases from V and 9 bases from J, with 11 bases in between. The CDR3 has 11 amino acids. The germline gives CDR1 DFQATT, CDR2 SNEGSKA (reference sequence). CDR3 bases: TGCAGTGCTGCCGGACTGGGTGAGCAGTTCTTC. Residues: CSAAGLGEQFF.

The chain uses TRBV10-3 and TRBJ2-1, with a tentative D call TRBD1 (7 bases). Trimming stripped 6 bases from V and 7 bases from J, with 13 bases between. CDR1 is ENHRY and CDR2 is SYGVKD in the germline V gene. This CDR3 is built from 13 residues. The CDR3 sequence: CAIRGGGKNEQFF. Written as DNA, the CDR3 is TGTGCCATCAGAGGAGGGGGCAAGAATGAGCAGTTCTTC.

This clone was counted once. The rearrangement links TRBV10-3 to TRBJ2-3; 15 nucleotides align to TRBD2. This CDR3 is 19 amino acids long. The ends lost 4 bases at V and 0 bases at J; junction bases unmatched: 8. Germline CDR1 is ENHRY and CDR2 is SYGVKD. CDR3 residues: CAISAVGLAGGLSTDTQYF. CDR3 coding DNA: TGTGCCATCAGTGCTGTCGGACTAGCGGGAGGGCTTAGCACAGATACGCAGTATTTT.

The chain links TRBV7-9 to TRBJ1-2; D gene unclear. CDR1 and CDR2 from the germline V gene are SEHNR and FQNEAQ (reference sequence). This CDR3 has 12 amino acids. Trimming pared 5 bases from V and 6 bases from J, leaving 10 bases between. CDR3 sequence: CASSPPGDGYTF. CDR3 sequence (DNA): TGTGCCAGCAGCCCTCCCGGAGATGGCTACACCTTC.

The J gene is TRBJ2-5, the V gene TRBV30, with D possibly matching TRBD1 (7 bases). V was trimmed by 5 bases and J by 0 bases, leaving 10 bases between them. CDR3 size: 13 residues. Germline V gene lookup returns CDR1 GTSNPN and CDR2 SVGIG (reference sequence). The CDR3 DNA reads TGTGCCTGGGGGGGGACAGACCAAGAGACCCAGTACTTC. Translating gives CAWGGTDQETQYF.

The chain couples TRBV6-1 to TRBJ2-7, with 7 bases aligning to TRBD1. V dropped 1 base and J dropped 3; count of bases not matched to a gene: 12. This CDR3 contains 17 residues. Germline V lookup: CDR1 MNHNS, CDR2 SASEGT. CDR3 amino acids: CASSEGGQLIPLYEQYF. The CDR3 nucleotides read TGTGCCAGCAGTGAAGGGGGACAGCTTATTCCACTCTACGAGCAGTACTTC.

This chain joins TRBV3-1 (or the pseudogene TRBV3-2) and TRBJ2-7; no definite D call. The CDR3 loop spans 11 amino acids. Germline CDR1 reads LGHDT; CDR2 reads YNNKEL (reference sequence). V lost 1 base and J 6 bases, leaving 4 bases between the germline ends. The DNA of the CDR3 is TGTGCCAGCAGCCAAGCTTTCGAGCAGTACTTC. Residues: CASSQAFEQYF.

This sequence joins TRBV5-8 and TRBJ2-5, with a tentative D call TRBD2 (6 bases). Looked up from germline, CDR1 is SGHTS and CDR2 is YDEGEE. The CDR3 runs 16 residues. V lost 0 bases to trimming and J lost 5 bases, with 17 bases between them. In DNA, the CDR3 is TGTGCCAGCAGCTTGGGGGGCGGGGTTCGGCGTGAGACCCAGTACTTC. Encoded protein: CASSLGGGVRRETQYF.

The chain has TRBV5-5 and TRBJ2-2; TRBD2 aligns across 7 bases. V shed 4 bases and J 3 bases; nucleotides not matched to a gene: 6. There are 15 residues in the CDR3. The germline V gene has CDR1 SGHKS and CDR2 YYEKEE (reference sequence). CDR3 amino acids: CASSTGLVDTGELFF. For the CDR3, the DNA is TGTGCCAGCAGCACCGGACTAGTAGACACCGGGGAGCTGTTTTTT. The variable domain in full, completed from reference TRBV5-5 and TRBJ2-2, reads DAGVTQSPTHLIKTRGQQVTLRCSPISGHKSVSWYQQVLGQGPQFIFQYYEKEERGRGNFPDRFSARQFPNYSSELNVNALLLGDSALYLCASSTGLVDTGELFFGEGSRLTVL.

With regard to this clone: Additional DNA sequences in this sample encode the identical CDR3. In DNA form, the CDR3 reads TGTGCCAGCTCACCACCAGGCGGAAATGAGCAGTTCTTC. Translated, it gives CASSPPGGNEQFF. The chain is built from TRBV18 and TRBJ2-1; D unresolved. The V end was cut by 0 bases, the J end by 7 bases, with 7 bases between. Germline CDR1 reads KGHSH; CDR2 reads LQKENI. The CDR3 spans 13 residues.

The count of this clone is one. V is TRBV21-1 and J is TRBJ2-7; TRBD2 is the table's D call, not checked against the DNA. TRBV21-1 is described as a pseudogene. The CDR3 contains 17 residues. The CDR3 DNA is TGTGCCAGCTATCCGCGGGGGGCGGGAGGACTCCTCTACGAGCAGTACTTC. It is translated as CASYPRGAGGLLYEQYF.

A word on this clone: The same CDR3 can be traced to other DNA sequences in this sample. The CDR3 protein is CASSSGGNYGYTF. CDR3 coding DNA: TGTGCCAGCAGTAGCGGGGGCAACTATGGCTACACCTTC. The chain carries TRBV28 and TRBJ1-2, with D perhaps matching TRBD1 (6 bases). The germline CDR1 and CDR2 sequences are MDHEN and SYDVKM. V lost 5 bases and J 2 bases, leaving 9 bases between the germline ends. The CDR3 spans 13 residues.

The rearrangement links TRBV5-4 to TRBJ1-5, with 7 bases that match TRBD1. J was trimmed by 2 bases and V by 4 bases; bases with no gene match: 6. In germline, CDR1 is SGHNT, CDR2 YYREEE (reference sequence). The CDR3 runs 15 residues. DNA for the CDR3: TGTGCCAGCAGCGAAAGACAGGGTGGCAATCAGCCCCAGCATTTT. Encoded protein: CASSERQGGNQPQHF.

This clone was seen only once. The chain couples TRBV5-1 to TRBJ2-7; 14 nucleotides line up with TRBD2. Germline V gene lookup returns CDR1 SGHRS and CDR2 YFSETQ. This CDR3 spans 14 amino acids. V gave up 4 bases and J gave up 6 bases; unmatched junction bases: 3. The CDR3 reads CASSLGLAGVEQYF. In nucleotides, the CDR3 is TGCGCCAGCAGCCTGGGACTAGCGGGAGTCGAGCAGTACTTC.